This paragraph covers one TCR beta chain sequence. Produced via immunoSEQ multiplex PCR; TCRdb's table is partial and in-frame only. The data show a few hundred thousand clones, just under 95% seen once. V was clipped by 1 base and J by 6 bases, with 7 bases between them. This CDR3 region has 13 residues. Germline CDR1 and CDR2: LNHDA and SQIVND (reference sequence). The entry originates in a study of shared T cell receptors in the human thymus. Sequencing was done on a sample of thymocytes. This TCR was sampled from a human donor. The V call is TRBV19, the J call TRBJ2-1; D unclear. DNA for the CDR3: TGTGCCAGTAGTATAGCCCTGGGCAATGAGCAGTTCTTC. Its protein is CASSIALGNEQFF.